The clone carrying this T cell receptor (beta chain) was seen at least ten times. The TCR beta CDR3 regions underwent amplification using RNA transcripts as the source. The TCR CDR3 first-round RT-PCR relied on the HTBI primer set. Via MiXCR, TCRdb re-called the multiplex PCR reads, giving one row per CDR3 protein. The sample has roughly 580,000 distinct CDR3 sequences; around 14% are singletons. Reasons for excluding patients were uncontrolled infection, other autoimmune disease, pregnancy or lactation. The entry originates in a study of T cells in Graves' hyperthyroidism and ophthalmopathy. The CDR3 covers 14 residues. The V gene's germline CDR1 is SEHNR and CDR2 FQNEAQ (reference sequence). Trimming removed 10 bases from V and 1 base from J, with 14 bases in between.

This chain uses TRBV7-9 with TRBJ1-5; D perhaps matches TRBD1 (5 bases). This TCR was recovered from a woman aged 25 to 45 with Graves' hyperthyroidism that later progressed to Graves' ophthalmopathy. Sequences were obtained from blood. The chain's CDR3 is CAIRGDGSNQPQHF. The DNA for the CDR3 is TGTGCCATCCGCGGGGACGGAAGCAATCAGCCCCAGCATTTT.